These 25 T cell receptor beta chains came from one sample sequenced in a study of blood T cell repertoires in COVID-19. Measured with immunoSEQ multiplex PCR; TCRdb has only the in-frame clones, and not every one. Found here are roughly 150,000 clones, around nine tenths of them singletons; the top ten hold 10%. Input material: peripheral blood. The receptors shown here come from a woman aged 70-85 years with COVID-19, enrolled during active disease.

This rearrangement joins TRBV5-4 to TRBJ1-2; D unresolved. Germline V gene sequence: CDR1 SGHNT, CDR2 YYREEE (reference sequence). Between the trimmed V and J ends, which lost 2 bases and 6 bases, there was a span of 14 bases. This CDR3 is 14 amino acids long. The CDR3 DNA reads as TGTGCCAGCAGCTTTAAAGCCAGGAGGGATGGCTACACCTTC. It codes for CASSFKARRDGYTF.

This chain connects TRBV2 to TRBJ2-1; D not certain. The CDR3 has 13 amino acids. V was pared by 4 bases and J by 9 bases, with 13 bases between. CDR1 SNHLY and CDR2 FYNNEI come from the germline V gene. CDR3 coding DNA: TGTGCCAGCAGTGTGGCCCTTACCTCTGAGCAGTTCTTC. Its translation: CASSVALTSEQFF.

DNA of the CDR3: TGCGCCAGCAGCTCCGGACTAGCGGACGAGCAGTACTTC. Protein sequence: CASSSGLADEQYF. The J gene is TRBJ2-7, the V gene TRBV5-1, with 10 bases lining up with TRBD2. From germline, CDR1 is SGHRS and CDR2 YFSETQ. V gave up 3 bases and J gave up 5 bases; unmatched junction bases: 2. This CDR3 comprises 13 residues. Full variable domain (missing parts from reference TRBV5-1 and TRBJ2-7): KAGVTQTPRYLIKTRGQQVTLSCSPISGHRSVSWYQQTPGQGLQFLFEYFSETQRNKGNFPGRFSGRQFSNSRSEMNVSTLELGDSALYLCASSSGLADEQYFGPGTRLTVT.

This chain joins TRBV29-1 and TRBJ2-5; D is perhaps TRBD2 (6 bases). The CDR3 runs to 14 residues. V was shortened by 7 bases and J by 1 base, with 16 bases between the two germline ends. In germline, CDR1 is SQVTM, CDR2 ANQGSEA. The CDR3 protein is CSAIRGNPQETQYF. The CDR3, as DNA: TGCAGCGCTATACGGGGGAATCCCCAAGAGACCCAGTACTTC.

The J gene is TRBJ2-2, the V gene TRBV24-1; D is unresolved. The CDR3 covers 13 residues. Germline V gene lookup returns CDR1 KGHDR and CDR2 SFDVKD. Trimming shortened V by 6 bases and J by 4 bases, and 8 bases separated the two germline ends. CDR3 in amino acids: CATSRQLTGELFF. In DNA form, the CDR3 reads TGTGCCACCAGTCGACAACTCACCGGGGAGCTGTTTTTT.

In nucleotides, the CDR3 is TGTGCCAGTAGAACCGGGACAGGAATATCAGAGACCCAGTACTTC. It encodes CASRTGTGISETQYF. The V and J genes are TRBV19 and TRBJ2-5, with 8 bases aligning to TRBD1. The germline V gene encodes CDR1 LNHDA and CDR2 SQIVND (reference sequence). CDR3 length equals 15 residues. Trimming at V came to 6 bases and at J to 4 bases, leaving 10 bases not matched to a gene. Full variable domain (rest looked up from reference TRBV19 and TRBJ2-5): DGGITQSPKYLFRKEGQNVTLSCEQNLNHDAMYWYRQDPGQGLRLIYYSQIVNDFQKGDIAEGYSVSREKKESFPLTVTSAQKNPTAFYLCASRTGTGISETQYFGPGTRLLVL.

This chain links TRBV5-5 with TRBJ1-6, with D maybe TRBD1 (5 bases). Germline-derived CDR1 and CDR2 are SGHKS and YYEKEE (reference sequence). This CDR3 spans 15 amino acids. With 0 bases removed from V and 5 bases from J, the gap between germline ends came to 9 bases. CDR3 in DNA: TGTGCCAGCAGCTTGGCCGCAGGGAATAATTCACCCCTCCACTTT. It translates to CASSLAAGNNSPLHF.

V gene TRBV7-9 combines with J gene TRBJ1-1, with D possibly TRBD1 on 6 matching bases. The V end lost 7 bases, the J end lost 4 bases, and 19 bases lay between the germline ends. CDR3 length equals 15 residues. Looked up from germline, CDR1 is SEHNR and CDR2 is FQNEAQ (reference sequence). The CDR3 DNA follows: TGTGCCAGCACCCGCCGGGGGGGCGGTGGCACTGAAGCTTTCTTT. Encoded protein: CASTRRGGGGTEAFF.

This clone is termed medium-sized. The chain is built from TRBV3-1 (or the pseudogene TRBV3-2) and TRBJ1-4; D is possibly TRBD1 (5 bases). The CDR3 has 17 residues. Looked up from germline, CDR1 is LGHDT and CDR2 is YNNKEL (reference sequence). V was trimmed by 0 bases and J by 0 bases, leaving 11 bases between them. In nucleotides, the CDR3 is TGTGCCAGCAGCCAAGAGTCCACAGGATCAACTAATGAAAAACTGTTTTTT. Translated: CASSQESTGSTNEKLFF.

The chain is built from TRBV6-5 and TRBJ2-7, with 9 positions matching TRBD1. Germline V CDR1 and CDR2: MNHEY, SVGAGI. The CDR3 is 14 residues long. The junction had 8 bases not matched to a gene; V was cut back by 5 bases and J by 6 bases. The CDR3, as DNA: TGTGCCAGCAGTCCCACAGGGGGCTGGCGCGAGCAGTACTTC. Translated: CASSPTGGWREQYF.

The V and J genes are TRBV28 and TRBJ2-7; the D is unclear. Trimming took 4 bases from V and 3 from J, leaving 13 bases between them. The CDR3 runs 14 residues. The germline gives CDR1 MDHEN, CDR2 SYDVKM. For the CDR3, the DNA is TGTGCCAGCAGTTCCCCCCTCGCGATCTACGAGCAGTACTTC. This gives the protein CASSSPLAIYEQYF.

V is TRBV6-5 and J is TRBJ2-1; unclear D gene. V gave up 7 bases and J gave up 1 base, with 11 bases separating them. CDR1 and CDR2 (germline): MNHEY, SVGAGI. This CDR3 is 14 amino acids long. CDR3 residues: CASMPGGSYNEQFF. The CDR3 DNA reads TGTGCCAGCATGCCAGGTGGATCCTACAATGAGCAGTTCTTC.

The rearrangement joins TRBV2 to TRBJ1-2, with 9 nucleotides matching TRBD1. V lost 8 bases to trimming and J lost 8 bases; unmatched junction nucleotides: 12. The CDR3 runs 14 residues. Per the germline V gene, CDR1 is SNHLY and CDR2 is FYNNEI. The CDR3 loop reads CASGKEQGALGYTF. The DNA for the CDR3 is TGTGCCAGCGGAAAAGAACAGGGGGCGCTGGGCTACACCTTC.

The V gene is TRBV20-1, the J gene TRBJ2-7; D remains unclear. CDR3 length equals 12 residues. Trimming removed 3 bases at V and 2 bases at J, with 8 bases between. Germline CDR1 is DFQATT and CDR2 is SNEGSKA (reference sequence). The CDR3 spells CSASWSTYEQYF. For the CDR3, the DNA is TGCAGTGCTAGTTGGAGTACCTACGAGCAGTACTTC.

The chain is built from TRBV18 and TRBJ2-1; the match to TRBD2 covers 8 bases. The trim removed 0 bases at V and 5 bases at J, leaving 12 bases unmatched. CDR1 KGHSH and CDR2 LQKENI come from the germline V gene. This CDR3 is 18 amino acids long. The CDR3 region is CASSPPLELRGDHNEQFF. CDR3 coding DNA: TGTGCCAGCTCACCACCCTTAGAGTTGCGGGGGGACCACAATGAGCAGTTCTTC.

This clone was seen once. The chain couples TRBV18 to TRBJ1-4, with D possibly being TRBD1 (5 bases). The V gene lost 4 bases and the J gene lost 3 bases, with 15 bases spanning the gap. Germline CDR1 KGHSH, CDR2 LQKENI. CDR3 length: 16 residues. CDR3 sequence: CASSLEGISANEKLFF. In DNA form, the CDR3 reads TGTGCCAGCTCACTGGAGGGGATTTCAGCTAATGAAAAACTGTTTTTT.

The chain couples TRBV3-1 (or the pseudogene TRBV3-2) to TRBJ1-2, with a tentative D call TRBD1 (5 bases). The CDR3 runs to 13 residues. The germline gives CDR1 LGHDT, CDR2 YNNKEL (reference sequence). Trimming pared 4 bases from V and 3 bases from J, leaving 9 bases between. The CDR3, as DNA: TGTGCCAGCAGCCCTCGGGGGGACTATGGCTACACCTTC. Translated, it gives CASSPRGDYGYTF.

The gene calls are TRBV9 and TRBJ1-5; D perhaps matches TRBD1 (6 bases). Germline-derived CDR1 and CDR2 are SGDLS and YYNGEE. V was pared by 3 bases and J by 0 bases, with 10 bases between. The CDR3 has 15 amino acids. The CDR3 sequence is CASSAGHFSNQPQHF. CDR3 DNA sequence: TGTGCCAGCAGCGCGGGACACTTTAGCAATCAGCCCCAGCATTTT.

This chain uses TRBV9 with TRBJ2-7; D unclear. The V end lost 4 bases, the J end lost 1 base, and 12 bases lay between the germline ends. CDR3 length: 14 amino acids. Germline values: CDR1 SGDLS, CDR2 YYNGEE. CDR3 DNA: TGTGCCAGCAGCCCGGGTGAGAGTTCCTACGAGCAGTACTTC. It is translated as CASSPGESSYEQYF.

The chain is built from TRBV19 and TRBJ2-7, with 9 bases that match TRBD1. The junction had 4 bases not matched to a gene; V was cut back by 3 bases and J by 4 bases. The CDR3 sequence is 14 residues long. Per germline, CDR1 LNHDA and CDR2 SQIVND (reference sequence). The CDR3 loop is CASSMDRGMYEQYF. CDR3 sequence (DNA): TGTGCCAGTAGTATGGACAGGGGAATGTACGAGCAGTACTTC.

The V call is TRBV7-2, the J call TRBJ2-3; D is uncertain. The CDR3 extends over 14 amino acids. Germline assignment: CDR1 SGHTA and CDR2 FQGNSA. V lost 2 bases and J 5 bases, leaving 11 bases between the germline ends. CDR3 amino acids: CASSLYMVRDTQYF. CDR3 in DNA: TGTGCCAGCAGCTTATATATGGTTAGAGATACGCAGTATTTT.

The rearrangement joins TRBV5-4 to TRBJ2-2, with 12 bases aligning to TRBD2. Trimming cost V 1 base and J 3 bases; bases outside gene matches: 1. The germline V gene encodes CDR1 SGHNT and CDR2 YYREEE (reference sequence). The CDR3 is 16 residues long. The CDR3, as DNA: TGTGCCAGCAGCTTGAGGACTAGCGGGGACACCGGGGAGCTGTTTTTT. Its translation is CASSLRTSGDTGELFF.

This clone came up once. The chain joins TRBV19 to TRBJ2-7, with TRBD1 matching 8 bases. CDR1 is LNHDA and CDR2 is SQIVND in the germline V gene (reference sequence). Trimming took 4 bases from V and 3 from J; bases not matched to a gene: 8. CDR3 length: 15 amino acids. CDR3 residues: CASSSSPGQVYEQYF. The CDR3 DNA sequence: TGTGCCAGTAGTAGTTCCCCGGGACAGGTCTACGAGCAGTACTTC. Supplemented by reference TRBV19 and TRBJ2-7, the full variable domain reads DGGITQSPKYLFRKEGQNVTLSCEQNLNHDAMYWYRQDPGQGLRLIYYSQIVNDFQKGDIAEGYSVSREKKESFPLTVTSAQKNPTAFYLCASSSSPGQVYEQYFGPGTRLTVT.

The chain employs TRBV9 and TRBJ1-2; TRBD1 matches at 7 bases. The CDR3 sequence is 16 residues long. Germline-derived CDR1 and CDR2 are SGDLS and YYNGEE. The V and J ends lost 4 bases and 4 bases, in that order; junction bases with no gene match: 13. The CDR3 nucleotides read TGTGCCAGCAGCTCTCCCGGGACAGTCTTTACCTATGGCTACACCTTC. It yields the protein CASSSPGTVFTYGYTF.

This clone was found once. The CDR3 DNA sequence: TGTGCCAGTAGTCAACGGCGGGATACGCAGTATTTT. This sequence encodes CASSQRRDTQYF. The chain uses TRBV19 and TRBJ2-3; the D is unclear. The germline CDR1 and CDR2 sequences are LNHDA and SQIVND (reference sequence). This CDR3 comprises 12 residues. Trimming removed 5 bases at V and 6 bases at J, with 9 bases between. Full variable domain (rest looked up from reference TRBV19 and TRBJ2-3): DGGITQSPKYLFRKEGQNVTLSCEQNLNHDAMYWYRQDPGQGLRLIYYSQIVNDFQKGDIAEGYSVSREKKESFPLTVTSAQKNPTAFYLCASSQRRDTQYFGPGTRLTVL.